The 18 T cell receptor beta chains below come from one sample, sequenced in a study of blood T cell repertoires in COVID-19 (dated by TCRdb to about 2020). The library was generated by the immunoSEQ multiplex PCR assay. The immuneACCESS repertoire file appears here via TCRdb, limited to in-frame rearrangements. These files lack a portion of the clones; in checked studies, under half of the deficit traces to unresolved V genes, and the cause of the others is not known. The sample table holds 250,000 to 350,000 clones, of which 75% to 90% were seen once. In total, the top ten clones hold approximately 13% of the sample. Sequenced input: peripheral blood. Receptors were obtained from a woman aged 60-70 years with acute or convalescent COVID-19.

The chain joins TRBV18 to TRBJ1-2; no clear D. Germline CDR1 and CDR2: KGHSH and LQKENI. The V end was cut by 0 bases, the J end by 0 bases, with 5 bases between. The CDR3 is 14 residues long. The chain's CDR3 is CASSPPSANYGYTF. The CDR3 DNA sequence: TGTGCCAGCTCACCACCGTCAGCTAACTATGGCTACACCTTC.

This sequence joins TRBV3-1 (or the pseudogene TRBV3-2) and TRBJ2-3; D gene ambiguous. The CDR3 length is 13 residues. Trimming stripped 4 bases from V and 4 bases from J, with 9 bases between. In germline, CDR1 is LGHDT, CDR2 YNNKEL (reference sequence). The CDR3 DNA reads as TGTGCCAGCAGCCCCCCACGGGCAGATACGCAGTATTTT. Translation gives CASSPPRADTQYF.

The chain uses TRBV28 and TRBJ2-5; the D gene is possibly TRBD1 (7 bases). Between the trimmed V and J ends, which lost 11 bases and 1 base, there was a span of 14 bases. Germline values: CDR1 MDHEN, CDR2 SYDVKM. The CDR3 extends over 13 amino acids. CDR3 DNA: TGTGCCTTTAGCAGGGGGGCCCAAGAGACCCAGTACTTC. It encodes CAFSRGAQETQYF.

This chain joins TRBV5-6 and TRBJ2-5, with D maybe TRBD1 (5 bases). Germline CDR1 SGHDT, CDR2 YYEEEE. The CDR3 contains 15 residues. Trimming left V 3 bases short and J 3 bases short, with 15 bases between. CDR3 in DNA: TGTGCCAGCAGCTACGAGACAGATCGAAAAGAGACCCAGTACTTC. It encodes CASSYETDRKETQYF.

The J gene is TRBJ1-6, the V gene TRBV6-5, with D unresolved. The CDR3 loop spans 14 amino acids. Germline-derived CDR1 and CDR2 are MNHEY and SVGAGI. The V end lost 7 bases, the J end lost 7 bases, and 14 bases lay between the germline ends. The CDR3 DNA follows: TGTGCCAGCACGCTCGGGTTCCGCAATTCACCCCTCCACTTT. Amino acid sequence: CASTLGFRNSPLHF.

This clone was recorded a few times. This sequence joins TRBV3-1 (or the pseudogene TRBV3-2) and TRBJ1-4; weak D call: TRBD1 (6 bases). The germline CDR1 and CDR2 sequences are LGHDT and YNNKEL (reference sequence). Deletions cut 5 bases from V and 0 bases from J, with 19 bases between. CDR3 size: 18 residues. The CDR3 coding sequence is TGTGCCAGCAGCTCATACAGGGAAAGGATTGCAACTAATGAAAAACTGTTTTTT. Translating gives CASSSYRERIATNEKLFF.

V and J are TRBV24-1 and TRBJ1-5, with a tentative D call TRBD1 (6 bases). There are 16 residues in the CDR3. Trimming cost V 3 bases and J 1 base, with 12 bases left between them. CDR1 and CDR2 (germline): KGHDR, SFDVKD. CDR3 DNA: TGTGCCACCAGTGATAACACAGGGTTGAGCAATCAGCCCCAGCATTTT. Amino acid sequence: CATSDNTGLSNQPQHF.

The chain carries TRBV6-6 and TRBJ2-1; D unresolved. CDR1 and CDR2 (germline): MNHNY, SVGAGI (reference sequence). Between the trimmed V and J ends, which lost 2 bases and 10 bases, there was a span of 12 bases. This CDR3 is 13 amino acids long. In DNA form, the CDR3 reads TGTGCCAGCAGTTACGTCCCGTCTAACGAGCAGTTCTTC. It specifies CASSYVPSNEQFF.

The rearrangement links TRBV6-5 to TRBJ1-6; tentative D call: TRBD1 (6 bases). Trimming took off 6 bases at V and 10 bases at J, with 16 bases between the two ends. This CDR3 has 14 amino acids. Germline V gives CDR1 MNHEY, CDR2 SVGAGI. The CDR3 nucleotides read TGTGCCAGCAGCCCGGGACAATGGGCGTCACCCCTCCACTTT. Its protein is CASSPGQWASPLHF.

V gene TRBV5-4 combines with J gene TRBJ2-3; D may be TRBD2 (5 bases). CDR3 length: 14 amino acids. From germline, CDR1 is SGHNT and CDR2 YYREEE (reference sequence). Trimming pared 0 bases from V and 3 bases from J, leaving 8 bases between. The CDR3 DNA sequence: TGTGCCAGCAGCTTGGGGCCGGGAACAGATACGCAGTATTTT. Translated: CASSLGPGTDTQYF.

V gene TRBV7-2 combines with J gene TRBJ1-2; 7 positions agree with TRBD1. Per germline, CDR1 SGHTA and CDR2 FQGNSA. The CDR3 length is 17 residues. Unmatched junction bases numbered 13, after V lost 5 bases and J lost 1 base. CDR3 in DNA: TGTGCCAGCAGCCTTATCCCGACAGGGAAATATAACTATGGCTACACCTTC. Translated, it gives CASSLIPTGKYNYGYTF.

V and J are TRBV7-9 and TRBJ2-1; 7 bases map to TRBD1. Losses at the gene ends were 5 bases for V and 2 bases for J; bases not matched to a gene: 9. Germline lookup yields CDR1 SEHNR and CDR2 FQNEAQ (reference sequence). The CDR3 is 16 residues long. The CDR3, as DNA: TGTGCCAGCAGCCCCCGACAGGGAGCAACCTACAATGAGCAGTTCTTC. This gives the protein CASSPRQGATYNEQFF.

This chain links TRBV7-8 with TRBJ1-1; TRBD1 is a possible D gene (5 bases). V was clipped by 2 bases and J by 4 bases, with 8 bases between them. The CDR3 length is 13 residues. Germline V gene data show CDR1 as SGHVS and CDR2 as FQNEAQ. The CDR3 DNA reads TGTGCCAGCAGCTTATCAGGGCCCACTGAAGCTTTCTTT. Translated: CASSLSGPTEAFF.

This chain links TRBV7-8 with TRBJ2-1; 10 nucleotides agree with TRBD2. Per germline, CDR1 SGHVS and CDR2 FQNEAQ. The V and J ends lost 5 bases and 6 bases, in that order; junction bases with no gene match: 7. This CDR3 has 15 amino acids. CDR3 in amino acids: CASSPGLAVTNEQFF. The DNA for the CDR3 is TGTGCCAGCAGCCCCGGACTAGCGGTAACCAATGAGCAGTTCTTC.

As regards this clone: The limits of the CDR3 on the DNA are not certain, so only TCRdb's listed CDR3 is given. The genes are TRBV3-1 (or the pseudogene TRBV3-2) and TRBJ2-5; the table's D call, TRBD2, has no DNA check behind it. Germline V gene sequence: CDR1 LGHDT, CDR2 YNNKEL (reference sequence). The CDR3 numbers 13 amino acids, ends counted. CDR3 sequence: CASSQVASGSCNF.

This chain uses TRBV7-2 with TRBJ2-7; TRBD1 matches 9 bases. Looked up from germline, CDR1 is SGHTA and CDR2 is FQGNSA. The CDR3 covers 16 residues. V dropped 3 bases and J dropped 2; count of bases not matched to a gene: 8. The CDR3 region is CASSFPRTGVTYEQYF. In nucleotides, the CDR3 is TGTGCCAGCAGCTTCCCTAGGACAGGGGTGACCTACGAGCAGTACTTC.

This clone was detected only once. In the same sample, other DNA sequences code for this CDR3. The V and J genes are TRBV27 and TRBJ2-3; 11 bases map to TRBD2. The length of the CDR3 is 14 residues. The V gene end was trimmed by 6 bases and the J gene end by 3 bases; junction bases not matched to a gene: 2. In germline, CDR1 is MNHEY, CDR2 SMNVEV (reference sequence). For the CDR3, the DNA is TGTGCCAGCAGGATAGCGGGGGGGACAGATACGCAGTATTTT. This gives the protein CASRIAGGTDTQYF.

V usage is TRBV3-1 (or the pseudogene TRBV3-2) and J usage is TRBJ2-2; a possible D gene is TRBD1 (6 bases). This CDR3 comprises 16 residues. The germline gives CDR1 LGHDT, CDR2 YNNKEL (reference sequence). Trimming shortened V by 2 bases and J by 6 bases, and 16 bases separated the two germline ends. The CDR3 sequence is CASSQRRLQGSGELFF. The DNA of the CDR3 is TGTGCCAGCAGCCAACGCCGACTACAGGGCTCCGGGGAGCTGTTTTTT.